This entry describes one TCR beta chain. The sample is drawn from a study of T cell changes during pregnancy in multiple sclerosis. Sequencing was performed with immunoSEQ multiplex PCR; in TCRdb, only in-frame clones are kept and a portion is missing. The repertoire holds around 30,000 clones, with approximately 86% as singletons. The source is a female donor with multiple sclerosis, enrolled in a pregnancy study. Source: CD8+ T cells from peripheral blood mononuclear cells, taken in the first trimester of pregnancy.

CDR3 coding DNA: TGTGCCAGCTCACCGGGCAGGGGGTCGCAAGAGACCCAGTACTTC. It yields the protein CASSPGRGSQETQYF. V gene TRBV18 combines with J gene TRBJ2-5; 7 positions agree with TRBD1. V was clipped by 3 bases and J by 2 bases; unmatched bases: 6. The CDR3 extends over 15 amino acids. CDR1 is KGHSH, CDR2 LQKENI, per germline.